The TCR beta chain described here comes from a study of cytomegalovirus exposure and HLA in healthy donors. Notes on the study in general: The authors enumerated 164 TCR beta chains as linked to cytomegalovirus.

This CDR3 is built from 14 residues. Germline CDR1 and CDR2: MNHNY and SVGAGI (reference sequence). V was shortened by 5 bases and J by 2 bases, with 9 bases between the two germline ends. Concerning this clone: What it binds is unknown.

Amplification used 60 Vbeta primers and 13 Jbeta primers. Sequencing used immunoSEQ multiplex PCR; TCRdb keeps in-frame clones, though not all of them. The sample includes 220,000 or so clones, about 70% of them seen just once. The receptor's source is a woman younger than 45 in good health and CMV-seronegative. Sequencing input: PBMCs. The chain couples TRBV6-6 to TRBJ2-2; D unresolved. The CDR3 region has the DNA TGTGCCAGCAGTCCGGGTCTAAACACCGGGGAGCTGTTTTTT. It encodes CASSPGLNTGELFF.